These T cell receptor beta chains were read from a single sample in a study of early T cells in non-severe SARS-CoV-2 infection. TCRdb fed the 5' RACE reads into MiXCR, producing one record per CDR3 protein. The repertoire holds 46,000 or so distinct CDR3 sequences, with around 4.1% as singletons. The sample comprised whole blood. The receptors derive from an adult who was a healthcare worker with PCR-confirmed SARS-CoV-2 infection or an uninfected control (not recorded which). Both conserved end residues are part of each CDR3. D genes are given only for firm matches. Size tells how often a clone was seen (once, few, many) or the class of an expanded clone, and some rows leave it out.

j_call: TRBJ1-5
d_call: NA
v_call: TRBV19
clone_size: many
cdr3_length: 13
cdr3_aa: CASSPHSNQPQHF
cdr3_nt: TGTGCCAGTAGCCCCCATAGCAATCAGCCCCAGCATTTT

j_call: TRBJ2-1
d_call: TRBD2
v_call: TRBV5-4
clone_size: many
cdr3_length: 17
cdr3_aa: CASSLQRGASSYNEQFF
cdr3_nt: TGTGCCAGCAGCTTGCAGCGGGGGGCCAGCTCCTACAATGAGCAGTTCTTC

j_call: TRBJ2-4
d_call: NA
v_call: TRBV28
clone_size: few
cdr3_length: 13
cdr3_aa: CASSASAKNIQYF
cdr3_nt: TGTGCCAGCAGTGCTAGCGCCAAAAACATTCAGTACTTC

j_call: TRBJ2-3
d_call: NA
v_call: TRBV11-2
clone_size: many
cdr3_length: 13
cdr3_aa: CASSPLRTDTQYF
cdr3_nt: TGTGCCAGCAGCCCCCTCCGGACAGATACGCAGTATTTT

j_call: TRBJ2-3
d_call: TRBD2
v_call: TRBV15
clone_size: many
cdr3_length: 17
cdr3_aa: CATFRRSFSGGPSVQYF
cdr3_nt: TGTGCCACCTTCCGGCGGTCCTTTAGCGGGGGCCCCTCGGTGCAGTATTTT

j_call: TRBJ1-1
d_call: NA
v_call: TRBV20-1
clone_size: many
cdr3_length: 15
cdr3_aa: CSAPNQGRLNTEAFF
cdr3_nt: TGCAGTGCCCCGAACCAGGGCCGTCTGAACACTGAAGCTTTCTTT

j_call: TRBJ1-2
d_call: NA
v_call: TRBV20-1
clone_size: many
cdr3_length: 15
cdr3_aa: CSARGAGPTNYGYTF
cdr3_nt: TGCAGTGCTAGAGGGGCCGGCCCCACTAACTATGGCTACACCTTC

j_call: TRBJ2-1
d_call: NA
v_call: TRBV4-1
clone_size: few
cdr3_length: 21
cdr3_aa: CASSQEPPRRVSDTLINEQFF
cdr3_nt: TGCGCCAGCAGCCAAGAGCCGCCCAGACGGGTTAGTGATACATTAATCAATGAGCAGTTCTTC

j_call: TRBJ2-7
d_call: NA
v_call: TRBV19
clone_size: many
cdr3_length: 12
cdr3_aa: CATSVGSYEQYF
cdr3_nt: TGTGCCACTTCGGTAGGGTCCTACGAGCAGTACTTC

j_call: TRBJ1-1
d_call: TRBD1
v_call: TRBV12-3/TRBV12-4
clone_size: many
cdr3_length: 14
cdr3_aa: CASSGTGGYTEAFF
cdr3_nt: TGTGCCAGCAGTGGGACAGGGGGCTACACTGAAGCTTTCTTT

j_call: TRBJ2-4
d_call: NA
v_call: TRBV10-2
clone_size: many
cdr3_length: 16
cdr3_aa: CASSELVTGSKNIQYF
cdr3_nt: TGCGCCAGCAGTGAGTTGGTTACAGGGTCCAAAAACATTCAGTACTTC

j_call: TRBJ2-1
d_call: TRBD2
v_call: TRBV11-2
clone_size: many
cdr3_length: 16
cdr3_aa: CASSSAGGRSGYWSVF
cdr3_nt: TGTGCCAGCAGCTCGGCAGGCGGGAGGTCGGGATATTGGTCGGTCTTC

j_call: TRBJ2-3
d_call: TRBD1
v_call: TRBV7-9
clone_size: NA
cdr3_length: 19
cdr3_aa: CASSPRRDRDRIHTDTQYF
cdr3_nt: TGTGCCAGCAGCCCGCGAAGGGACCGGGACAGGATCCACACAGATACGCAGTATTTT

j_call: TRBJ2-3
d_call: NA
v_call: TRBV5-1
clone_size: few
cdr3_length: 14
cdr3_aa: CASSLVQGPDTQYF
cdr3_nt: TGCGCCAGCAGCTTGGTTCAGGGGCCAGATACGCAGTATTTT

j_call: TRBJ2-3
d_call: NA
v_call: TRBV12-3/TRBV12-4
clone_size: many
cdr3_length: 16
cdr3_aa: CASNPLGAPSGDTQYF
cdr3_nt: TGTGCCAGCAATCCCCTAGGGGCCCCCTCGGGGGATACGCAGTATTTT

j_call: TRBJ2-2
d_call: TRBD2
v_call: TRBV7-3
clone_size: many
cdr3_length: 19
cdr3_aa: CASSLTRASGMSGTGELFF
cdr3_nt: TGTGCCAGCAGCTTAACACGGGCTAGCGGGATGTCGGGCACCGGGGAGCTGTTTTTT

j_call: TRBJ2-1
d_call: NA
v_call: TRBV5-1
clone_size: many
cdr3_length: 14
cdr3_aa: CASSLVVQPNEQFF
cdr3_nt: TGCGCCAGCAGCTTGGTGGTACAGCCCAATGAGCAGTTCTTC

j_call: TRBJ2-3
d_call: NA
v_call: TRBV19
clone_size: NA
cdr3_length: 15
cdr3_aa: CASSISGVGTDTQYF
cdr3_nt: TGTGCCAGTAGTATATCGGGAGTGGGCACAGATACGCAGTATTTT

j_call: TRBJ1-1
d_call: NA
v_call: TRBV5-5
clone_size: few
cdr3_length: 15
cdr3_aa: CASSLERWGNTEAFF
cdr3_nt: TGTGCCAGCAGCTTGGAGAGGTGGGGGAACACTGAAGCTTTCTTT

j_call: TRBJ1-2
d_call: TRBD1
v_call: TRBV9
clone_size: many
cdr3_length: 13
cdr3_aa: CASSADRGYGYTF
cdr3_nt: TGTGCCAGCAGCGCGGACAGGGGCTATGGCTACACCTTC

j_call: TRBJ2-7
d_call: NA
v_call: TRBV6-5
clone_size: many
cdr3_length: 14
cdr3_aa: CASSPRIAPYEQYF
cdr3_nt: TGTGCCAGCAGTCCTCGGATAGCCCCCTACGAGCAGTACTTC

j_call: TRBJ1-1
d_call: NA
v_call: TRBV7-8
clone_size: many
cdr3_length: 15
cdr3_aa: CASSTAVLSNTEAFF
cdr3_nt: TGTGCCAGCAGTACGGCAGTCCTCTCGAACACTGAAGCTTTCTTT

j_call: TRBJ1-2
d_call: NA
v_call: TRBV10-2
clone_size: many
cdr3_length: 14
cdr3_aa: CASSVTAASSGYTF
cdr3_nt: TGCGCCAGCAGTGTCACCGCAGCCAGCAGCGGCTACACCTTC

j_call: TRBJ2-1
d_call: NA
v_call: TRBV27
clone_size: many
cdr3_length: 15
cdr3_aa: CAITRRRGIGNEQFF
cdr3_nt: TGTGCCATCACCCGCCGGCGGGGTATTGGCAATGAGCAGTTCTTC

j_call: TRBJ1-5
d_call: NA
v_call: TRBV7-2
clone_size: many
cdr3_length: 15
cdr3_aa: CASSSFSGPHQPQHF
cdr3_nt: TGTGCCAGCAGCTCTTTTAGTGGGCCGCATCAGCCCCAGCATTTT

j_call: TRBJ1-1
d_call: NA
v_call: TRBV27
clone_size: many
cdr3_length: 13
cdr3_aa: CASSLTGYTEAFF
cdr3_nt: TGTGCCAGCAGTTTAACGGGTTACACTGAAGCTTTCTTT

j_call: TRBJ1-1
d_call: TRBD1
v_call: TRBV10-1
clone_size: many
cdr3_length: 15
cdr3_aa: CASSPDRVLNTEAFF
cdr3_nt: TGCGCCAGCAGTCCGGACAGGGTCCTGAACACTGAAGCTTTCTTT

j_call: TRBJ2-3
d_call: TRBD1
v_call: TRBV7-3
clone_size: many
cdr3_length: 16
cdr3_aa: CASSLIPGQGTDTQYF
cdr3_nt: TGTGCCAGCAGCTTAATCCCGGGACAGGGGACAGATACGCAGTATTTT

j_call: TRBJ2-5
d_call: NA
v_call: TRBV6-6
clone_size: many
cdr3_length: 15
cdr3_aa: CASSSWQGLQETQYF
cdr3_nt: TGTGCCAGCAGTTCATGGCAGGGACTCCAAGAGACCCAGTACTTC

j_call: TRBJ2-7
d_call: TRBD1
v_call: TRBV19
clone_size: many
cdr3_length: 13
cdr3_aa: CASRQTGGGEQYF
cdr3_nt: TGTGCCAGTAGACAGACAGGGGGGGGCGAGCAGTACTTC

j_call: TRBJ1-2
d_call: NA
v_call: TRBV29-1
clone_size: many
cdr3_length: 12
cdr3_aa: CSVQAANYGYTF
cdr3_nt: TGCAGCGTTCAGGCAGCTAACTATGGCTACACCTTC

j_call: TRBJ2-3
d_call: TRBD1
v_call: TRBV24-1
clone_size: many
cdr3_length: 13
cdr3_aa: CATRDRRRDTQYF
cdr3_nt: TGTGCCACCAGGGACAGGCGTCGGGATACGCAGTATTTT

j_call: TRBJ1-1
d_call: NA
v_call: TRBV12-3/TRBV12-4
clone_size: many
cdr3_length: 12
cdr3_aa: CASSFQWIEAFF
cdr3_nt: TGTGCCAGCAGTTTCCAGTGGATTGAAGCTTTCTTT

j_call: TRBJ2-3
d_call: TRBD1
v_call: TRBV7-7
clone_size: many
cdr3_length: 14
cdr3_aa: CASSLGTGADTQYF
cdr3_nt: TGTGCTAGCAGTCTCGGGACAGGGGCAGATACGCAGTATTTT

j_call: TRBJ2-1
d_call: NA
v_call: TRBV9
clone_size: few
cdr3_length: 15
cdr3_aa: CASSVIGSSYNEQFF
cdr3_nt: TGTGCCAGCAGCGTAATAGGGAGCTCCTACAATGAGCAGTTCTTC

j_call: TRBJ2-3
d_call: TRBD2
v_call: TRBV5-4
clone_size: NA
cdr3_length: 16
cdr3_aa: CASSLGSGRGGDTQYF
cdr3_nt: TGTGCCAGCAGCTTGGGTAGCGGGAGAGGGGGAGATACGCAGTATTTT